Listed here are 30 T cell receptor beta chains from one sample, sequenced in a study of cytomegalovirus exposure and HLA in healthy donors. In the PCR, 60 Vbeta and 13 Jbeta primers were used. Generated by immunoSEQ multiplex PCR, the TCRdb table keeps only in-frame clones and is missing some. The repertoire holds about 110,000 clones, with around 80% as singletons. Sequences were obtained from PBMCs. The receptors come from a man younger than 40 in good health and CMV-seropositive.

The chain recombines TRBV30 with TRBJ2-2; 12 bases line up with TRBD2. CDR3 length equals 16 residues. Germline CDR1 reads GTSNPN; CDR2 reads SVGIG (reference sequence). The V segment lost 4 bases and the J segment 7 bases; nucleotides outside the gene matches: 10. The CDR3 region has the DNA TGTGCCTGGAAAGGGCTAGCGGGGGGGCCGGACGGGGAGCTGTTTTTT. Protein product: CAWKGLAGGPDGELFF.

The CDR3 here is CASSRQSGNSPLHF. The CDR3 region has the DNA TGCGCCAGCAGCCGACAAAGTGGGAATTCACCCCTCCACTTT. The genes are TRBV4-1 and TRBJ1-6; D is uncertain. This CDR3 is built from 14 residues. Trimming cost V 4 bases and J 7 bases, with 11 bases left between them. Germline CDR1 and CDR2: MGHRA and YSYEKL.

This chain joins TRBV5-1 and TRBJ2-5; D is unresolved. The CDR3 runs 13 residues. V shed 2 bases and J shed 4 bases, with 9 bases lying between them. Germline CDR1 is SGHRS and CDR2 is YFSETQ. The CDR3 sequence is CASSFRSGETQYF. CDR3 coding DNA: TGCGCCAGCAGCTTTAGGAGTGGAGAGACCCAGTACTTC. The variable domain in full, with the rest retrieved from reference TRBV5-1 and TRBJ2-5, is KAGVTQTPRYLIKTRGQQVTLSCSPISGHRSVSWYQQTPGQGLQFLFEYFSETQRNKGNFPGRFSGRQFSNSRSEMNVSTLELGDSALYLCASSFRSGETQYFGPGTRLLVL.

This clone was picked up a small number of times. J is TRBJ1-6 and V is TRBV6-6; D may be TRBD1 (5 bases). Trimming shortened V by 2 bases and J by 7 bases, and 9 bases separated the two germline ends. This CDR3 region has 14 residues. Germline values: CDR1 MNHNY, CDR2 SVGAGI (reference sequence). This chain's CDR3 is CASSYETANSPLHF. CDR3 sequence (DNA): TGTGCCAGCAGTTACGAGACAGCGAATTCACCCCTCCACTTT.

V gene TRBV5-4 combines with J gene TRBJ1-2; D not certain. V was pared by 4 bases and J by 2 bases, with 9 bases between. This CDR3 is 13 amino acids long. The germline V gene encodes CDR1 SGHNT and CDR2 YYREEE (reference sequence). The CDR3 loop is CASSPGGNYGYTF. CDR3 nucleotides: TGTGCCAGCAGCCCGGGAGGGAACTATGGCTACACCTTC.

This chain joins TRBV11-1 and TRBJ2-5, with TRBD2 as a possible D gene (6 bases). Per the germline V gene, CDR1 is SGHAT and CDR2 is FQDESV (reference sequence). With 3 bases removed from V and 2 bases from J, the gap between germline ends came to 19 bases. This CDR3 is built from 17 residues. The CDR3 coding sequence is TGTGCCAGCAGCTTCCGGGGGAGTAGCGGTGGACAAGAGACCCAGTACTTC. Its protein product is CASSFRGSSGGQETQYF.

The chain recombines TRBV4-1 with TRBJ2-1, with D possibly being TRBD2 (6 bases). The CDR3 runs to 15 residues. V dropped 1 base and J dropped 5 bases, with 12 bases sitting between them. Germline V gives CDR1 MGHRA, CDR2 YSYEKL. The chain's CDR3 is CASSQGWGGNNEQFF. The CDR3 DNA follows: TGCGCCAGCAGCCAAGGATGGGGCGGGAACAATGAGCAGTTCTTC.

The CDR3: CASSVGQATNEKLFF. The CDR3 DNA reads TGTGCCAGCAGCGTAGGACAGGCAACTAATGAAAAACTGTTTTTT. The chain carries TRBV9 and TRBJ1-4; a possible D gene is TRBD1 (6 bases). Trimming left V 0 bases short and J 0 bases short, with 6 bases between. Germline V gene lookup returns CDR1 SGDLS and CDR2 YYNGEE. The CDR3 is 15 residues long.

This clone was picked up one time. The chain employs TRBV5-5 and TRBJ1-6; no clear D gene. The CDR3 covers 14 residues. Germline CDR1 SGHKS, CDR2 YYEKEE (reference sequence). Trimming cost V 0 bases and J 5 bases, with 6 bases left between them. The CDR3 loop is CASSLAGDNSPLHF. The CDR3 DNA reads TGTGCCAGCAGCTTGGCCGGGGATAATTCACCCCTCCACTTT.

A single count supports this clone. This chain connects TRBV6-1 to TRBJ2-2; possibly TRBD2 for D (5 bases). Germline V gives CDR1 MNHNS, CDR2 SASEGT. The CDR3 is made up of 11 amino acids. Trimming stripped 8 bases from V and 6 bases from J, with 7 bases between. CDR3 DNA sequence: TGTGCCAGCCTCGGGGCCGGGGAGCTGTTTTTT. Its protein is CASLGAGELFF.

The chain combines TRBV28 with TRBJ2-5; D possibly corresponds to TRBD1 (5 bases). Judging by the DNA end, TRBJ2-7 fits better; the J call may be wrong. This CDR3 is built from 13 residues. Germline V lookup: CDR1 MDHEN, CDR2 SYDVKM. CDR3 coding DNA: TGTGCCAGCACCAAAACCAGGGTCCCCGAGCAGTACTTC. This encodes CASTKTRVPEQYF.

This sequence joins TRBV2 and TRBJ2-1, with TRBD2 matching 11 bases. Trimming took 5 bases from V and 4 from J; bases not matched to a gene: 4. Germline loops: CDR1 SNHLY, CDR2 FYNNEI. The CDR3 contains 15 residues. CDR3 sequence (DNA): TGTGCCAGCAGTCTACTAGCGGGGGAGTACAATGAGCAGTTCTTC. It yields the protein CASSLLAGEYNEQFF.

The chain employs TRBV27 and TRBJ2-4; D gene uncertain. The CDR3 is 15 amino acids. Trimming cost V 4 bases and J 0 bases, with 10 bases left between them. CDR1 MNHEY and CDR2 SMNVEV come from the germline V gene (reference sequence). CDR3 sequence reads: CASSSGYEAKNIQYF. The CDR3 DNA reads TGTGCCAGCAGTTCAGGCTATGAAGCCAAAAACATTCAGTACTTC.

CDR3 nucleotides: TGTGCCAGCAGGGCTAGCGAAGTCTACGAGCAGTACTTC. This translates into CASRASEVYEQYF. The V and J genes are TRBV28 and TRBJ2-7; perhaps TRBD2 as D (6 bases). The CDR3 extends over 13 amino acids. V was shortened by 6 bases and J by 3 bases, with 12 bases between the two germline ends. CDR1 is MDHEN and CDR2 is SYDVKM in the germline V gene.

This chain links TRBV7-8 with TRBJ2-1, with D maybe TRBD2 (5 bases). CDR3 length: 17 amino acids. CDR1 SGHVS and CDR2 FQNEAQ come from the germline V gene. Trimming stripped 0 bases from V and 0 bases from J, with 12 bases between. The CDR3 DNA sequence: TGTGCCAGCAGCTTAGCGCTAGCATCTAGCTCCTACAATGAGCAGTTCTTC. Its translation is CASSLALASSSYNEQFF.

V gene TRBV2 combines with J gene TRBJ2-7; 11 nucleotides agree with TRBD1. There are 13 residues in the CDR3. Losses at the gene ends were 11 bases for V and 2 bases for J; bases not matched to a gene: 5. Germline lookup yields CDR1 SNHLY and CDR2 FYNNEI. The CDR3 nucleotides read TGTGCCGCGGGACAGGGGGGGGCCTACGAGCAGTACTTC. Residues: CAAGQGGAYEQYF. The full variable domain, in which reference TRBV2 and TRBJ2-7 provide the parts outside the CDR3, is EPEVTQTPSHQVTQMGQEVILRCVPISNHLYFYWYRQILGQKVEFLVSFYNNEISEKSEIFDDQFSVERPDGSNFTLKIRSTKLEDSAMYFCAAGQGGAYEQYFGPGTRLTVT.

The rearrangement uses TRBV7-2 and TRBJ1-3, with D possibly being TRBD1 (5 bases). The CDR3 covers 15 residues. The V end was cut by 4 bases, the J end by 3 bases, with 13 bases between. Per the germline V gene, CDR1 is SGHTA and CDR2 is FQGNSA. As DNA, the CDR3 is TGTGCCAGCAGCTCCCCCGGGACTAGTGGAAACACCATATATTTT. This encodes CASSSPGTSGNTIYF.

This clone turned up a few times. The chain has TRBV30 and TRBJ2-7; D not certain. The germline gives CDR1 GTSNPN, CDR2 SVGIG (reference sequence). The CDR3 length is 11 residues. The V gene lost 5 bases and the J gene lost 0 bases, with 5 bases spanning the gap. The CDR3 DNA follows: TGTGCCTGGGCTACCTCCTACGAGCAGTACTTC. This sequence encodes CAWATSYEQYF.

The CDR3 sequence: CASSRRGGLETQYF. As DNA, the CDR3 is TGTGCCAGCAGTAGGCGGGGGGGCCTGGAGACCCAGTACTTC. V gene TRBV7-2 combines with J gene TRBJ2-5; 9 bases match TRBD2. The CDR3 runs 14 residues. V lost 6 bases and J lost 5; bases outside the gene matches: 7. CDR1 is SGHTA, CDR2 FQGNSA, per germline. Together with reference TRBV7-2 and TRBJ2-5, the CDR3 gives the full variable domain: GAGVSQSPSNKVTEKGKDVELRCDPISGHTALYWYRQSLGQGLEFLIYFQGNSAPDKSGLPSDRFSAERTGGSVSTLTIQRTQQEDSAVYLCASSRRGGLETQYFGPGTRLLVL.

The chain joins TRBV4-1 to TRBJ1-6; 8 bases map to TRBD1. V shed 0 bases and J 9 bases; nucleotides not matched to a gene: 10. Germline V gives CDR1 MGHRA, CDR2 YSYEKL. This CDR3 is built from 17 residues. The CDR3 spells CASSQDSQDRDASPLHF. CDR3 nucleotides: TGCGCCAGCAGCCAAGACTCCCAGGACAGGGATGCTTCACCCCTCCACTTT.

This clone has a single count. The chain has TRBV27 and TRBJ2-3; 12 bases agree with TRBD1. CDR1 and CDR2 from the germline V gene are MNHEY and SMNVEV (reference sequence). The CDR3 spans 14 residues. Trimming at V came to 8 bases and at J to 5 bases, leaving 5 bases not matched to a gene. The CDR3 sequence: CASRDRGRLDTQYF. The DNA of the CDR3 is TGTGCCAGCCGGGACAGGGGGCGCTTAGATACGCAGTATTTT.

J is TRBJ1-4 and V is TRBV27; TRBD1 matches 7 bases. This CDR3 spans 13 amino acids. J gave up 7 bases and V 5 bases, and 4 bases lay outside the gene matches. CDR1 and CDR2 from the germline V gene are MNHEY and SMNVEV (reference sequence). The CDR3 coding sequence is TGTGCCAGCAGTCTACGGGACAGTGAAAAACTGTTTTTT. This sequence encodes CASSLRDSEKLFF.

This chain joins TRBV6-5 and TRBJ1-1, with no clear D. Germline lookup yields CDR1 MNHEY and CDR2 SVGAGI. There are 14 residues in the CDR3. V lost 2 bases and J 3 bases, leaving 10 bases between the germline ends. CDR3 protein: CASSYQTVDTEAFF. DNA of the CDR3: TGTGCCAGCAGTTACCAAACCGTAGACACTGAAGCTTTCTTT.

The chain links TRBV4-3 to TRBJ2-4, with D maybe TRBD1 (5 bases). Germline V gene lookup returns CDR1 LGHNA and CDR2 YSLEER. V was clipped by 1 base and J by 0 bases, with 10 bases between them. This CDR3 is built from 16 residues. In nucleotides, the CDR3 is TGCGCCAGCAGCCAAGCGACAGACCCAGCCAAAAACATTCAGTACTTC. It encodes CASSQATDPAKNIQYF.

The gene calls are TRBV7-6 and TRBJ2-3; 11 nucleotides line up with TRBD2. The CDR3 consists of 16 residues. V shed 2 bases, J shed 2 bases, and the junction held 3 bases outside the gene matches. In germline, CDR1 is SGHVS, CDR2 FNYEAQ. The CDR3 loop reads CASSLLLAGDTDTQYF. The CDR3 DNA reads TGTGCCAGCAGCTTATTACTAGCGGGGGACACAGATACGCAGTATTTT.

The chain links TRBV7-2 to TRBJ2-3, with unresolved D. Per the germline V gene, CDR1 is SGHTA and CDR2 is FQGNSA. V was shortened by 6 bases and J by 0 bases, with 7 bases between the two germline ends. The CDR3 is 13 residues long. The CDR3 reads CASSSTSTDTQYF. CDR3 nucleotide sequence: TGTGCCAGCAGTTCGACTAGCACAGATACGCAGTATTTT.

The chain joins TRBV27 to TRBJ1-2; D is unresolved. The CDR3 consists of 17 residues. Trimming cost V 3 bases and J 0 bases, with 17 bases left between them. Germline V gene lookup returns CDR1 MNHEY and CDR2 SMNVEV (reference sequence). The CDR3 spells CASSFRGGGKANYGYTF. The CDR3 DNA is TGTGCCAGCAGTTTTCGAGGAGGAGGGAAAGCTAACTATGGCTACACCTTC.

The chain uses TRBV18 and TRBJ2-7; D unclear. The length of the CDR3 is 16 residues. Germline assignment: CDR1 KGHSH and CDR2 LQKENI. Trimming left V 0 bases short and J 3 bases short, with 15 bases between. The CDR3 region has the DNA TGTGCCAGCTCACCACCGTTGGCATCTCATGACTACGAGCAGTACTTC. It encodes CASSPPLASHDYEQYF.

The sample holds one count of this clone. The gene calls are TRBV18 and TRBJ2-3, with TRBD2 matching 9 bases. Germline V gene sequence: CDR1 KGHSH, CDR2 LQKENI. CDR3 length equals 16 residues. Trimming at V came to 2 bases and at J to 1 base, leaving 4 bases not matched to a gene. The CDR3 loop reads CASSPSLAGGTDTQYF. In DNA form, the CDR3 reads TGTGCCAGCTCACCATCATTAGCGGGAGGCACAGATACGCAGTATTTT.

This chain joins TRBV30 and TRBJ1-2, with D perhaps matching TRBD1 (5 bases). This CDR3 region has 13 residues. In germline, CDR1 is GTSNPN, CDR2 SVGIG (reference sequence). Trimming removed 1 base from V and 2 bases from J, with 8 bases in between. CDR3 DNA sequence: TGTGCCTGGAGTGCACGGGGGAACTATGGCTACACCTTC. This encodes CAWSARGNYGYTF. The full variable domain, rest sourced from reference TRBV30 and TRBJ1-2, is SQTIHQWPATLVQPVGSPLSLECTVEGTSNPNLYWYRQAAGRGLQLLFYSVGIGQISSEVPQNLSASRPQDRQFILSSKKLLLSDSGFYLCAWSARGNYGYTFGSGTRLTVV.